Below are 14 T cell receptor beta chains sequenced from a single sample in a study of T cells after posttransplantation cyclophosphamide. Treatment was busulfan-fludarabine conditioning, a marrow graft, and cyclophosphamide on days +3 and +4. Some clones are missing from TCRdb's copy, which holds only in-frame ones; the method was immunoSEQ multiplex PCR. The sample holds some 20,000 clones, under 80% seen once. Sequences were derived from PBMCs, sampled after an allogeneic stem cell transplant with post-transplant cyclophosphamide. The receptor set was obtained from a young adult male patient who received an allogeneic stem cell transplant from a related donor, was CMV-positive, and had acute GVHD only. Some T cells may arise from the graft donor.

The J gene is TRBJ2-3, the V gene TRBV19, with TRBD2 as a possible D gene (7 bases). The CDR3 has 14 amino acids. V was clipped by 7 bases and J by 1 base, with 12 bases between them. The germline V gene has CDR1 LNHDA and CDR2 SQIVND (reference sequence). The CDR3 loop is CASTGGRGTDTQYF. The CDR3 DNA sequence: TGTGCCAGTACGGGGGGCCGTGGCACAGATACGCAGTATTTT.

This clone was seen once. The chain recombines TRBV19 with TRBJ2-7; 7 nucleotides align to TRBD1. V dropped 6 bases and J dropped 2; count of bases not matched to a gene: 4. CDR1 is LNHDA, CDR2 SQIVND, per germline (reference sequence). The CDR3 is 13 amino acids. The CDR3 DNA reads as TGTGCCAGTAGCCCTGGGACAGCCTACGAGCAGTACTTC. Amino acid sequence: CASSPGTAYEQYF.

This CDR3 reads CASSGQGGNQPQHF. CDR3 bases: TGTGCCAGCAGTGGACAGGGAGGCAATCAGCCCCAGCATTTT. The rearrangement uses TRBV25-1 and TRBJ1-5, with 7 bases aligning to TRBD1. Trimming cost V 4 bases and J 2 bases; bases outside gene matches: 2. CDR1 and CDR2 (germline): MGHDK, SYGVNS. The CDR3 has 14 amino acids.

The V call is TRBV4-3, the J call TRBJ1-4; TRBD1 is a possible D gene (5 bases). Germline CDR1 is LGHNA and CDR2 is YSLEER. CDR3 length equals 15 residues. V was shortened by 3 bases and J by 3 bases, with 11 bases between the two germline ends. The CDR3 loop reads CASSQNPGANEKLFF. CDR3 nucleotide sequence: TGCGCCAGCAGCCAGAATCCGGGGGCTAATGAAAAACTGTTTTTT.

This rearrangement joins TRBV2 to TRBJ1-2; 8 nucleotides align to TRBD1. The CDR3 covers 13 residues. Germline assignment: CDR1 SNHLY and CDR2 FYNNEI. V gave up 10 bases and J gave up 0 bases; unmatched junction bases: 4. This CDR3 is CANGQGANYGYTF. CDR3 DNA sequence: TGTGCCAATGGACAGGGAGCTAACTATGGCTACACCTTC. The variable domain in full, completed from reference TRBV2 and TRBJ1-2, reads EPEVTQTPSHQVTQMGQEVILRCVPISNHLYFYWYRQILGQKVEFLVSFYNNEISEKSEIFDDQFSVERPDGSNFTLKIRSTKLEDSAMYFCANGQGANYGYTFGSGTRLTVV.

This chain links TRBV27 with TRBJ2-7; the match to TRBD1 covers 9 bases. Germline V gene lookup returns CDR1 MNHEY and CDR2 SMNVEV (reference sequence). The CDR3 extends over 15 amino acids. The V gene end was trimmed by 5 bases and the J gene end by 5 bases; junction bases not matched to a gene: 10. The CDR3 spells CASSPMGQGINEQYF. The CDR3 coding sequence is TGTGCCAGCAGTCCAATGGGACAGGGTATCAACGAGCAGTACTTC.

CDR3 sequence reads: CASNQAPFRNQPQHF. The CDR3 nucleotides are TGTGCCAGCAACCAAGCCCCTTTCCGCAATCAGCCCCAGCATTTT. The chain couples TRBV28 to TRBJ1-5, with D hard to call. Trimming pared 7 bases from V and 2 bases from J, leaving 15 bases between. This CDR3 spans 15 amino acids. The V gene's germline CDR1 is MDHEN and CDR2 SYDVKM. Full variable domain (missing parts from reference TRBV28 and TRBJ1-5): DVKVTQSSRYLVKRTGEKVFLECVQDMDHENMFWYRQDPGLGLRLIYFSYDVKMKEKGDIPEGYSVSREKKERFSLILESASTNQTSMYLCASNQAPFRNQPQHFGDGTRLSIL.

This clone was detected only once. The chain recombines TRBV7-9 with TRBJ2-3; TRBD2 aligns across 11 bases. Trimming cost V 5 bases and J 8 bases; bases outside gene matches: 15. The CDR3 runs to 17 residues. Germline V CDR1 and CDR2: SEHNR, FQNEAQ (reference sequence). Here the CDR3 DNA reads TGTGCCAGCAGCCCCCTTTTGATAGCGGGGGGGCCGGGTACGCAGTATTTT. Protein: CASSPLLIAGGPGTQYF.

The V gene is TRBV19, the J gene TRBJ2-7; a weak D match, TRBD1 (5 bases). Germline-derived CDR1 and CDR2 are LNHDA and SQIVND (reference sequence). The V gene lost 6 bases and the J gene lost 6 bases, with 18 bases spanning the gap. This CDR3 comprises 14 residues. CDR3 in DNA: TGTGCCAGTAGCCGCAGGGAATTGGCTCGCGAGCAGTACTTC. It is translated as CASSRRELAREQYF.

This chain uses TRBV11-2 with TRBJ1-5; D might be TRBD1 (5 bases). Deletions cut 6 bases from V and 6 bases from J, with 12 bases between. This CDR3 contains 13 residues. Germline V CDR1 and CDR2: SGHAT, FQNNGV. DNA of the CDR3: TGTGCCAGCAGTCCTGGGGGGTCTCAGCCCCAGCATTTT. Its translation is CASSPGGSQPQHF.

The genes are TRBV27 and TRBJ2-5, with a possible D match to TRBD2 (5 bases). The CDR3 is 13 residues long. Germline lookup yields CDR1 MNHEY and CDR2 SMNVEV (reference sequence). Trimming removed 3 bases from V and 5 bases from J, with 10 bases in between. CDR3 residues: CASSLTGVETQYF. The CDR3 DNA follows: TGTGCCAGCAGTTTGACCGGGGTCGAGACCCAGTACTTC.

The J gene is TRBJ1-6, the V gene TRBV27; possibly TRBD1 for D (6 bases). CDR3 length: 13 amino acids. Trimming removed 4 bases from V and 10 bases from J, with 11 bases in between. Germline lookup yields CDR1 MNHEY and CDR2 SMNVEV (reference sequence). For the CDR3, the DNA is TGTGCCAGCAGTTCGAGACAGGAGTCACCCCTCCACTTT. Amino acids: CASSSRQESPLHF.

This clone was counted only a few times. This rearrangement joins TRBV19 to TRBJ1-2; D remains unclear. This CDR3 contains 14 residues. Germline V lookup: CDR1 LNHDA, CDR2 SQIVND (reference sequence). V lost 5 bases to trimming and J lost 6 bases, with 16 bases between them. The CDR3 bases are TGTGCCAGTAGTCCTCCCCCCGGGTTTGATGGCTACACCTTC. Protein product: CASSPPPGFDGYTF.

The V and J genes are TRBV7-2 and TRBJ1-2, with D unclear. The CDR3 runs 14 residues. Trimming stripped 1 base from V and 3 bases from J, with 9 bases between. Germline V gene lookup returns CDR1 SGHTA and CDR2 FQGNSA. The CDR3 spells CASSLDNSHYGYTF. DNA for the CDR3: TGTGCCAGCAGCTTAGATAACAGTCACTATGGCTACACCTTC.